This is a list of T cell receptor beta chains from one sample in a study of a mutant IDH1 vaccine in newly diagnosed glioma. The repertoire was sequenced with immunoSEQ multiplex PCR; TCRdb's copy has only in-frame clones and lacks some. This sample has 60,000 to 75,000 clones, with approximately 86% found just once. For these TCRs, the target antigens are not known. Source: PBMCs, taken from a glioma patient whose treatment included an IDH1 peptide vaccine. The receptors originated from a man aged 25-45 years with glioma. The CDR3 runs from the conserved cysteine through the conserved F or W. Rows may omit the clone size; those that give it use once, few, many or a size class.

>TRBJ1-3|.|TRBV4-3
CASSQHSGNTIYF
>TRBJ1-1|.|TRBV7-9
CASSFDGGLLGAFF
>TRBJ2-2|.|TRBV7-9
CASRGTGELFF
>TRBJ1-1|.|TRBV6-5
CASSYRPENTEAFF
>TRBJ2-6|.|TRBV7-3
CASSPTGANVLTF
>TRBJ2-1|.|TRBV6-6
CATTGGSYNEQFF
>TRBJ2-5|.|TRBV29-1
CSVFDRLQETQYF
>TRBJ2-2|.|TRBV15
CATAREKNTGELFF
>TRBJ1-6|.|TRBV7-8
CASSLSSGAYHSPLHF
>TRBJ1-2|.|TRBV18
CASSLSRDEGYTF
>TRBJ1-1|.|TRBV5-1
CASSLSRGSTEAFF
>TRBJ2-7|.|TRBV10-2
CASSEPPARRGEQYF
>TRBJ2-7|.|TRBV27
CASSLWSSSYEQYF
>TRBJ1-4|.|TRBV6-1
CASSGPGTDTNEKLFF
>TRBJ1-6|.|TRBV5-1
CASSLTGGGSPLHF
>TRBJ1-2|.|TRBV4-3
CASSQDPRNYGYTF
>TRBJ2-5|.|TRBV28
CASSERQGRGGETQYF
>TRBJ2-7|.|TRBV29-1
CSVGGDLHEQYF
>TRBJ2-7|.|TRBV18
CASSPNTPTLTYEQYF
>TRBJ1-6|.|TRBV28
CASSHDRGNSPLHF
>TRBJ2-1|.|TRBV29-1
CSAPRIEGVAYNEQFF
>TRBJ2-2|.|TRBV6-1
CASSPRQYLTGELFF
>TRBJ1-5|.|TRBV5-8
CASSFGAGRNQPQHF
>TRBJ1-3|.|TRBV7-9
CASSVLGVDSGNTIYF
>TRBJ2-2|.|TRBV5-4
CASSSGVDRTGELFF
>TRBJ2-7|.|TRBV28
CASSSPGTSGGAGYEQYF
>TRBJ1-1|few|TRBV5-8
CASRGGPGQGFGEAFF
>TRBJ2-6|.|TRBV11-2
CASSPKAARGGANVLTF
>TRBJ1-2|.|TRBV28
CASRGLYGGPNYGYTF
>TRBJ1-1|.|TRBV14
CASSPFFGATGGAFF
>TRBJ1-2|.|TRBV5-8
CASSLVAGGGYTF
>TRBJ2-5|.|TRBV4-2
CASSQVRGGLETQYF
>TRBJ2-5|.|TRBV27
CATRRRDETQYF
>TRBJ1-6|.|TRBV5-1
CASSLEQGGLSPLHF
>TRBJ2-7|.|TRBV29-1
CSSSTKTGGLYEQYF
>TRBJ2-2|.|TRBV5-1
CASSFGSTGELFF
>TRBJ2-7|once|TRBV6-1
CASSEGGQPYEQYF
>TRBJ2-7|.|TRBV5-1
CASSRSTTTGYEQYF
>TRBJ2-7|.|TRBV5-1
CASSLGGYEQYF
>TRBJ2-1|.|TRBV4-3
CASRRVEGGRYNEQFF
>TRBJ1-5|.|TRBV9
CASSTGQQNQPQHF
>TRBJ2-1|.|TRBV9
CASSVGQGDWDEQFF
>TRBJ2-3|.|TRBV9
CASSVGRGGTDTQYF
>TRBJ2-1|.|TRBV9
CASSVDGGHGNEQFF
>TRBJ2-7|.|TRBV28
CASSTGWSGEQYF
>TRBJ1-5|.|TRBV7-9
CASSSTANQPQHF
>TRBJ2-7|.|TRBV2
CASSRGGSGSIYEQYF
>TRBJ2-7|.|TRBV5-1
CASSLDGYYEQYF
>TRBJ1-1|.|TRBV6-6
CASRPGTSTEAFF
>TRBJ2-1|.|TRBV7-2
CASSLPGAGEQFF
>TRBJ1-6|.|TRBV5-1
CASSLDQSSYNSPLHF
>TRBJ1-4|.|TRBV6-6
CASRITATNEKLFF
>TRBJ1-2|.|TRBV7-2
CASSTRQGGVYGYTF